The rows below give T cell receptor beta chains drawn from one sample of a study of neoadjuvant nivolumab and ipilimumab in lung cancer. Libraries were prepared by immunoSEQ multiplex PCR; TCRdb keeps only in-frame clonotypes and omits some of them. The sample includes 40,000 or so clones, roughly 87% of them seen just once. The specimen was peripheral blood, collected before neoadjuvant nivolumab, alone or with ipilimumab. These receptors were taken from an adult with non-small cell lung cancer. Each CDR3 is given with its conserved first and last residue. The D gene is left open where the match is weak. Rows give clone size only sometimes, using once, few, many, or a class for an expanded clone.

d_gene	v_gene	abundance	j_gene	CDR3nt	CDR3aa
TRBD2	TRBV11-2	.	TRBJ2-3	TGTGCCAGCAGACCCCTAGACGGGAGGGTCCCAGATACGCAGTATTTT	CASRPLDGRVPDTQYF
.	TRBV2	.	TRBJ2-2	TGTGCCAGCAGATCGGACAGCACCGGGGAGCTGTTTTTT	CASRSDSTGELFF
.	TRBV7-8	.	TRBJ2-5	TGTGCCAGCAGCTTAGCCCCCCGGGCCGGCGGAGAGACCCAGTACTTC	CASSLAPRAGGETQYF
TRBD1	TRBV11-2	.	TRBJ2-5	TGTGCCAGCAGCCCCAAGGACAGGGGATTGTGGGAAGAGACCCAGTACTTC	CASSPKDRGLWEETQYF
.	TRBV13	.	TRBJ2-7	TGTGCCAGCAGCTCGCGCCGGACTTACTTGGGGGAGCAGTACTTC	CASSSRRTYLGEQYF
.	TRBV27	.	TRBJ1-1	TGTGCCAACAGGGAGTCGAACACTGAAGCTTTCTTT	CANRESNTEAFF
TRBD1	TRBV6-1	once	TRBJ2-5	TGTGCCAGCAGTGAAGCATCCGGGACAGGGGCCCAAGAGACCCAGTACTTC	CASSEASGTGAQETQYF
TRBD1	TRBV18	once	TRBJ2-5	TGTGCCAGCTCACCACAGGACAGGGGAGAGACCCAGTACTTC	CASSPQDRGETQYF
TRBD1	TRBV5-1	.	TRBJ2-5	TGCGCCAGCAGCAAGGACAGGGCCGAGACCCAGTACTTC	CASSKDRAETQYF
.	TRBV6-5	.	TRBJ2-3	TGTGCCAGCAGTAACAGCGGACGGCCGGATACGCAGTATTTT	CASSNSGRPDTQYF
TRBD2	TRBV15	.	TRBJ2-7	TGTGCCACCAGCCTCAGGACTAGCGGCTACGAGCAGTACTTC	CATSLRTSGYEQYF
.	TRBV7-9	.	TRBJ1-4	TGTGCCAGCAGCTTAGTAGGTCTTTCTAATGAAAAACTGTTTTTT	CASSLVGLSNEKLFF
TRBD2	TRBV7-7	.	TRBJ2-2	TGTGCCAGCTCCCCCCTAGCGGGGATGAACACCGGGGAGCTGTTTTTT	CASSPLAGMNTGELFF
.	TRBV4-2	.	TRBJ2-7	TGTGCCAGCAGCCAAGAGTGGCAGGCCTACGAGCAGTACTTC	CASSQEWQAYEQYF
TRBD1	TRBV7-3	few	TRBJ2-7	TGTGCCAGCTCGGAAGGGACAGGGGCCTACGAGCAGTACTTC	CASSEGTGAYEQYF
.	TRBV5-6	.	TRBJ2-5	TGTGCCAGCAGCTTTATCGGCAGTCAAGAGACCCAGTACTTC	CASSFIGSQETQYF
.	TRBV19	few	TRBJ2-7	TGTGCCAGTAGTATCTGGGCAGGGGAAGGCGAGCAGTACTTC	CASSIWAGEGEQYF